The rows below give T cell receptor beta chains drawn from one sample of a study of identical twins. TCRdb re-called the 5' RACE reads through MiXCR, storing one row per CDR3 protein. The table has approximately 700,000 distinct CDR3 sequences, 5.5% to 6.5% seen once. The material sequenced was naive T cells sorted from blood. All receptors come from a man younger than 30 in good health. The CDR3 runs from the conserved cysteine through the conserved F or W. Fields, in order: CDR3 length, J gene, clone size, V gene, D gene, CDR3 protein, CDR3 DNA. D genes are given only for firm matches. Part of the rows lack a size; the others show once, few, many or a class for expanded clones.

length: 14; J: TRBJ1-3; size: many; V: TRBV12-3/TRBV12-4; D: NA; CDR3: CASSHIPSGNTIYF; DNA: TGTGCCAGCAGTCACATTCCCTCTGGAAACACCATATATTTT
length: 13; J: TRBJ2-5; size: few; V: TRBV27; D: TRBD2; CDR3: CASGDYLQETQYF; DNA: TGTGCCAGCGGGGACTACCTACAAGAGACCCAGTACTTC
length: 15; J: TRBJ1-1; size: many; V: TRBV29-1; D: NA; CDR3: CSASISAGLNTEAFF; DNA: TGCAGCGCCTCGATTTCAGCAGGGTTGAACACTGAAGCTTTCTTT
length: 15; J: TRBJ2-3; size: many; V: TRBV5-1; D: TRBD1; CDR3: CASSLPGQNTDTQYF; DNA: TGCGCCAGCAGCTTGCCGGGACAGAACACAGATACGCAGTATTTT
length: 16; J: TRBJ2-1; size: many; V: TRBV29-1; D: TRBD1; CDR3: CSVEGRRDRSYNEQFF; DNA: TGCAGCGTTGAAGGCCGCCGGGACAGGTCCTACAATGAGCAGTTCTTC
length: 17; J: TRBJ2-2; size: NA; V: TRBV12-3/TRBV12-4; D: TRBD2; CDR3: CASSLAGLAGGPGELFF; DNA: TGTGCCAGCAGTTTAGCGGGACTAGCGGGAGGGCCCGGGGAGCTGTTTTTT
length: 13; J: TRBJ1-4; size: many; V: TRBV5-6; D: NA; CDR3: CASSKGTGSGLFF; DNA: TGTGCCAGCAGCAAAGGAACAGGGTCCGGCCTGTTTTTT
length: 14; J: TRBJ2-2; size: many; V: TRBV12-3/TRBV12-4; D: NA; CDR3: CASRTGTNTGELFF; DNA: TGTGCCAGCCGGACGGGGACGAACACCGGGGAGCTGTTTTTT
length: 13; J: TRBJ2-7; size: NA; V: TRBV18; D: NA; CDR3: CASSPTLLGEQYF; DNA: TGTGCCAGCTCACCCACCCTTCTGGGGGAGCAGTACTTC
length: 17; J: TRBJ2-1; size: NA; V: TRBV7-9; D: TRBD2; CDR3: CASGLDRSAGTSNEQFF; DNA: TGTGCCAGCGGCTTGGACCGCTCGGCCGGGACTAGCAATGAGCAGTTCTTC
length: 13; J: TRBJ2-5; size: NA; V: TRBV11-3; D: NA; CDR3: CASSLNTQETQYF; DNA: TGTGCCAGCAGCCTCAATACTCAAGAGACCCAGTACTTC
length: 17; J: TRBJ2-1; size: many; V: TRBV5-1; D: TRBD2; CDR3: CASSWGTSGRALEEQFF; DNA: TGCGCCAGCAGCTGGGGGACTAGCGGGAGGGCCTTGGAGGAGCAGTTCTTC
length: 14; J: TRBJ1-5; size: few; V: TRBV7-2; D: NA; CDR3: CASSSNGPNQPQHF; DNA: TGTGCCAGCAGCAGTAATGGGCCCAATCAGCCCCAGCATTTT
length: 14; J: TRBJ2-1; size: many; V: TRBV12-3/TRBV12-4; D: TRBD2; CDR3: CASSLGTSGFKQFF; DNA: TGTGCCAGCAGTCTCGGGACTAGCGGTTTTAAGCAGTTCTTC
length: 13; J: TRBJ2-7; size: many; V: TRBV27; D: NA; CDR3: CASSLLGRWEQYF; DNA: TGTGCCAGCAGTTTACTCGGGCGCTGGGAGCAGTACTTC
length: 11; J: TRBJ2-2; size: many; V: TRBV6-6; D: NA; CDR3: CASLSAGELFF; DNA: TGTGCCAGCCTTAGCGCCGGGGAGCTGTTTTTT
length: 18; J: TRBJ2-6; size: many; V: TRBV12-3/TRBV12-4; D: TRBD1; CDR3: CASSFMGQASSGANVLTF; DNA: TGTGCCAGCAGTTTTATGGGACAGGCTAGCTCTGGGGCCAACGTCCTGACTTTC
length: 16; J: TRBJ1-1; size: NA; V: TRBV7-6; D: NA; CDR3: CASSLGEIPLNTEAFF; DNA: TGTGCCAGCAGCTTGGGGGAGATCCCCTTGAACACTGAAGCTTTCTTT
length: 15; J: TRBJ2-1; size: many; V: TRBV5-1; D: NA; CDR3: CASSLGLAGYNEQFF; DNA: TGCGCCAGCAGCCTGGGGTTGGCGGGCTACAATGAGCAGTTCTTC
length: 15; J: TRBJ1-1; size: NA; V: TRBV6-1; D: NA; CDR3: CASRADLGGGTEAFF; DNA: TGTGCCAGCAGGGCCGACCTAGGGGGAGGTACTGAAGCTTTCTTT
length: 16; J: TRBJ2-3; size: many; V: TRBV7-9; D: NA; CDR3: CASSLVVGETADTQYF; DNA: TGTGCCAGCAGCTTAGTGGTGGGGGAGACCGCAGATACGCAGTATTTT
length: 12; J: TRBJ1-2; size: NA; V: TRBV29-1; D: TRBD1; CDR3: CSTGTGFYGYTF; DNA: TGCAGCACCGGGACAGGCTTCTATGGCTACACCTTC
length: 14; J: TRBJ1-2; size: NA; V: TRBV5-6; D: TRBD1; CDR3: CASSRGTDNYGYTF; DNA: TGTGCCAGCAGCAGGGGGACAGACAACTATGGCTACACCTTC
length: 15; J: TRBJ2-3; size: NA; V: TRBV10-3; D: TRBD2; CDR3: CAISRTSGILDTQYF; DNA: TGTGCCATCAGCAGGACTAGCGGGATTTTAGATACGCAGTATTTT
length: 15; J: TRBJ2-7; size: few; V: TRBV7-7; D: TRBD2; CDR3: CASSPLGGRALEQYF; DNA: TGTGCCAGCAGCCCCCTGGGCGGGAGGGCCCTCGAGCAGTACTTC